Shown below are 5 T cell receptor beta chains from a single sample sequenced in a study of vaccination and CD4 T cells after COVID-19 (dated 2022 in TCRdb). The treatment or condition tag for this specimen amounts to: approximately 10-day PBMC culture with coronavirus spike peptide pools or control peptides (ViraFEST assay). Libraries were made using PCR. Sequencing used an Illumina iSeq 100. DNA from cultured CD4+ T cells was subjected to TCR sequencing with the Oncomine TCR Beta short-read assay at the Johns Hopkins FTIC core. TCRdb ran its own pipeline on the public reads, namely fastp trimming at Q25 and MiXCR clone calling, and kept in-frame beta chains. Rows are unified per CDR3 protein, each entry keeping the most common DNA and genes. This sample lists 20,000 or so distinct CDR3 sequences; around 50% were detected once. The ten biggest clones cover approximately 5% of the sample. No antigen is known for these receptors.

Sequencing was done on a sample of CD4+ T cells from blood, cultured in vitro. The receptors shown here come from a human donor who had recovered from COVID-19.

This chain links TRBV20-1 with TRBJ2-4; 7 nucleotides line up with TRBD1. CDR3 length: 13 amino acids. Germline V gene data show CDR1 as DFQATT and CDR2 as SNEGSKA (reference sequence). Trimming took 6 bases from V and 7 from J; bases not matched to a gene: 9. This CDR3 reads CSARGDRANIQYF. The CDR3, as DNA: TGCAGTGCCCGGGGTGACAGGGCGAACATTCAGTACTTC.

The chain links TRBV10-3 to TRBJ2-3; 8 bases are shared with TRBD2. CDR3 size: 15 residues. The germline gives CDR1 ENHRY, CDR2 SYGVKD. V lost 3 bases and J lost 4; bases outside the gene matches: 6. CDR3 sequence reads: CAISDPGRAADTQYF. The CDR3 nucleotides are TGTGCCATCAGTGACCCCGGGAGGGCCGCAGATACGCAGTATTTT.

J is TRBJ1-2 and V is TRBV19; D remains ambiguous. With 5 bases removed from V and 2 bases from J, the gap between germline ends came to 15 bases. Germline assignment: CDR1 LNHDA and CDR2 SQIVND (reference sequence). This CDR3 is built from 15 residues. The CDR3 here is CASSGRGSRNYGYTF. Written as DNA, the CDR3 is TGTGCCAGTAGTGGCCGAGGGTCCCGAAACTATGGCTACACCTTC.

CDR3 sequence (DNA): TGTGCCAGCCGCGATTTACGATGGACCGGGGAGCTGTTTTTT. This gives the protein CASRDLRWTGELFF. V usage is TRBV27 and J usage is TRBJ2-2; D gene unclear. There are 14 residues in the CDR3. Germline assignment: CDR1 MNHEY and CDR2 SMNVEV (reference sequence). V was clipped by 8 bases and J by 5 bases, with 15 bases between them.

In this sample, this clonotype turned up a few times. V usage is TRBV7-9 and J usage is TRBJ1-6; D unresolved. The CDR3 covers 13 residues. Germline loops: CDR1 SEHNR, CDR2 FQNEAQ (reference sequence). Trimming pared 5 bases from V and 8 bases from J, leaving 10 bases between. This chain's CDR3 is CASSLSGDSPLHF. For the CDR3, the DNA is TGTGCCAGCAGCCTTTCAGGTGATTCACCCCTCCACTTT.